The rows below give T cell receptor beta chains drawn from one sample of a study of cytomegalovirus exposure and HLA in healthy donors. The repertoire was sequenced with immunoSEQ multiplex PCR; TCRdb's copy has only in-frame clones and lacks some. Of 150,000 to 200,000 clones in the sample, roughly 72% were seen once. Material: PBMCs. These receptors all stem from a man aged 35-49 years in good health and CMV-seropositive. CDR3s include the opening cysteine and the closing phenylalanine or tryptophan. Each record gives: D gene, clone size, J gene, V gene, CDR3 protein, CDR3 DNA. D genes are given only for firm matches. Size values are once, few and many counts, or a class for expanded clones, and some rows have none.

>.|.|TRBJ2-1|TRBV7-7
CASSLNRQGAYNEQFF
TGTGCTAGCAGCTTAAACCGGCAGGGTGCCTACAATGAGCAGTTCTTC
>.|.|TRBJ1-3|TRBV2
CASSENMRAGNTIYF
TGTGCCAGCAGTGAAAATATGAGGGCAGGAAACACCATATATTTT
>TRBD2|few|TRBJ2-5|TRBV7-2
CASSLWSSGGGETQYF
TGTGCCAGCAGCTTATGGTCTAGCGGGGGGGGAGAGACCCAGTACTTC
>.|.|TRBJ1-5|TRBV7-2
CASSLVSTGRSNQPQHF
TGTGCCAGCAGCTTAGTATCAACGGGGAGGAGCAATCAGCCCCAGCATTTT
>.|.|TRBJ1-3|TRBV9
CASGGGAGNTIYF
TGTGCCAGCGGGGGAGGGGCTGGAAACACCATATATTTT
>TRBD1|.|TRBJ2-1|TRBV19
CASSAPGQGFNEQFF
TGTGCCAGTAGTGCCCCGGGACAGGGGTTCAATGAGCAGTTCTTC
>.|.|TRBJ1-2|TRBV14
CASSQAYSRGGGGYTF
TGTGCCAGCAGCCAAGCCTATTCCAGGGGCGGCGGTGGCTACACCTTC
>TRBD2|few|TRBJ2-5|TRBV4-3
CASSQGTRVQETQYF
TGCGCCAGCAGCCAAGGGACTAGGGTGCAAGAGACCCAGTACTTC
>.|.|TRBJ1-2|TRBV4-2
CASSQGNSGGGYTF
TGTGCCAGCAGCCAAGGGAACTCCGGAGGTGGCTACACCTTC
>.|.|TRBJ1-1|TRBV18
CASSPQGTLNTEAFF
TGTGCCAGCTCACCTCAGGGTACCCTGAACACTGAAGCTTTCTTT
>.|.|TRBJ1-1|TRBV5-6
CASDLGGSGTEAFF
TGTGCCAGCGACTTGGGAGGTTCGGGGACTGAAGCTTTCTTT
>.|once|TRBJ1-1|TRBV9
CASSPGAGAMNTEAFF
TGTGCCAGCAGCCCCGGTGCGGGAGCCATGAACACTGAAGCTTTCTTT
>TRBD1|once|TRBJ1-2|TRBV5-1
CASSLAGTGGFDYTF
TGCGCCAGCAGCTTGGCCGGGACAGGGGGGTTTGACTACACCTTC
>TRBD1|many|TRBJ2-5|TRBV4-1
CASSRMTGETQYF
TGCGCCAGCAGCCGTATGACAGGGGAGACCCAGTACTTC
>TRBD1|.|TRBJ1-4|TRBV19
CASSVSGTGGEKLFF
TGTGCCAGTAGTGTCTCCGGGACAGGTGGTGAAAAACTGTTTTTT
>TRBD2|.|TRBJ2-3|TRBV19
CASSMRGNADTQYF
TGTGCCAGTAGTATGCGGGGGAACGCAGATACGCAGTATTTT
>.|.|TRBJ2-5|TRBV9
CASSPAGAPTQYF
TGTGCCAGCAGCCCCGCAGGGGCCCCGACCCAGTACTTC
>.|.|TRBJ2-2|TRBV6-4
CASSASSTATGELFF
TGTGCCAGCAGTGCCTCTTCCACTGCGACCGGGGAGCTGTTTTTT
>.|few|TRBJ1-2|TRBV4-3
CASSPWHGYTF
TGCGCCAGCAGCCCCTGGCATGGCTACACCTTC
>.|.|TRBJ1-1|TRBV15
CATSRDAQGGVMNTEAFF
TGTGCCACCAGCAGAGATGCCCAGGGAGGGGTCATGAACACTGAAGCTTTCTTT
>TRBD2|.|TRBJ2-3|TRBV5-4
CASSSSSGGVTDTQYF
TGTGCCAGCAGCTCCTCTAGCGGGGGGGTCACAGATACGCAGTATTTT
>.|.|TRBJ2-3|TRBV4-2
CASSRSGEAPADTQYF
TGTGCCAGCAGCCGGTCTGGGGAGGCTCCCGCAGATACGCAGTATTTT
>TRBD1|.|TRBJ1-1|TRBV5-3
CARRDRGINTEAFF
TGTGCCAGAAGGGACAGGGGAATAAACACTGAAGCTTTCTTT
>.|once|TRBJ1-6|TRBV6-5
CASGLVNSPLHF
TGTGCCAGCGGACTGGTTAATTCACCCCTCCACTTT
>TRBD2|few|TRBJ2-5|TRBV7-6
CASESGSGGRETQYF
TGTGCCAGCGAGAGTGGTAGCGGGGGGAGAGAGACCCAGTACTTC
>.|few|TRBJ1-1|TRBV6-1
CASSEGTSPNTEAFF
TGTGCCAGCAGTGAAGGGACAAGTCCTAACACTGAAGCTTTCTTT
>TRBD2|.|TRBJ2-7|TRBV4-3
CASSPGTSGSYEQYF
TGCGCCAGCAGCCCGGGGACTAGCGGGAGCTACGAGCAGTACTTC
>.|.|TRBJ2-1|TRBV20-1
CSAMGEFF
TGCAGTGCTATGGGCGAGTTCTTC
>.|.|TRBJ1-3|TRBV6-1
CASSEGGYGNTIYF
TGTGCCAGCAGTGAAGGCGGTTATGGAAACACCATATATTTT
>.|.|TRBJ2-2|TRBV27
CASSLSRGRIGELFF
TGTGCCAGCAGTTTATCGCGGGGGCGTATCGGGGAGCTGTTTTTT
>.|.|TRBJ2-1|TRBV11-2
CASSLGRVNEQFF
TGTGCCAGCAGCTTAGGCAGGGTCAATGAGCAGTTCTTC
>TRBD1|.|TRBJ1-3|TRBV19
CASRPQGSDTIYF
TGTGCCAGTAGACCACAGGGGTCGGACACCATATATTTT
>.|.|TRBJ2-7|TRBV5-4
CASSFPEDSSYEQYF
TGTGCCAGCAGCTTTCCGGAGGATAGCTCCTACGAGCAGTACTTC
>.|.|TRBJ2-3|TRBV4-1
CASSQEGGGTDTQYF
TGCGCCAGCAGCCAAGAGGGCGGGGGCACAGATACGCAGTATTTT
>TRBD1|.|TRBJ1-6|TRBV4-1
CASSQTTGSLHF
TGCGCCAGCAGCCAAACGACAGGGTCCCTCCACTTT
>.|few|TRBJ2-7|TRBV4-3
CASSQVPGDEQYF
TGCGCCAGCAGCCAAGTCCCAGGCGACGAGCAGTACTTC
>.|.|TRBJ1-4|TRBV29-1
CSVVATNEKLFF
TGCAGCGTTGTCGCAACTAATGAAAAACTGTTTTTT
>.|few|TRBJ1-1|TRBV27
CASSSSPGGTTEAFF
TGTGCCAGCAGTTCCTCCCCGGGGGGAACGACTGAAGCTTTCTTT
>TRBD1|.|TRBJ1-2|TRBV7-9
CSSSLEGASDYGYTF
TGTTCCAGCAGCTTAGAGGGGGCGTCGGACTATGGCTACACCTTC
>TRBD2|few|TRBJ2-7|TRBV5-1
CASSLVNWRGGYEQYF
TGCGCCAGCAGCTTGGTGAATTGGCGGGGGGGCTACGAGCAGTACTTC
>TRBD1|.|TRBJ2-7|TRBV18
CASSQEDRASYEQYF
TGTGCCAGCTCACAAGAGGACAGGGCCTCCTACGAGCAGTACTTC
>.|.|TRBJ1-1|TRBV4-2
CASTLSSQRNTEAFF
TGTGCCAGCACCCTTTCTAGTCAGCGGAACACTGAAGCTTTCTTT
>.|.|TRBJ2-4|TRBV27
CASSFQMTPGAKNIQYF
TGTGCCAGCAGTTTTCAAATGACCCCCGGGGCCAAAAACATTCAGTACTTC
>.|.|TRBJ1-2|TRBV7-2
CASSMPGGINYGYTF
TGTGCCAGCAGCATGCCGGGGGGAATTAACTATGGCTACACCTTC
>.|.|TRBJ1-3|TRBV4-3
CASSQAAQTSLGNTIYF
TGCGCCAGCAGCCAAGCCGCGCAGACATCCCTCGGAAACACCATATATTTT
>TRBD2|.|TRBJ2-1|TRBV7-3
CASSSLGLGEQFF
TGTGCCAGCAGCTCCCTGGGACTAGGTGAGCAGTTCTTC
>TRBD2|few|TRBJ2-3|TRBV4-1
CASSQEGASGITDTQYF
TGCGCCAGCAGCCAAGAAGGAGCTAGCGGAATCACAGATACGCAGTATTTT
>.|.|TRBJ1-4|TRBV4-2
CASISLPTANHEKLFF
TGTGCCAGCATCTCACTACCGACCGCGAATCATGAAAAACTGTTTTTT
>.|.|TRBJ2-3|TRBV6-1
CASSYNTDTQYF
TGTGCCAGCAGTTATAACACAGATACGCAGTATTTT
>TRBD1|few|TRBJ1-1|TRBV6-5
CASRLTGGAEAFF
TGTGCCAGCAGGCTGACAGGGGGTGCTGAAGCTTTCTTT
>.|.|TRBJ2-3|TRBV2
CASSERRGGGNTDTQYF
TGTGCCAGCAGTGAGCGTCGGGGCGGGGGCAACACAGATACGCAGTATTTT
>.|.|TRBJ1-1|TRBV5-1
CASSPRAGFNTEAFF
TGCGCCAGCAGCCCCCGGGCAGGGTTCAACACTGAAGCTTTCTTT
>.|.|TRBJ1-2|TRBV5-1
CASSSTGGGSDGYTF
TGCGCCAGCAGCTCCACCGGGGGGGGAAGTGATGGCTACACCTTC